This passage covers 21 T cell receptor beta chains from one sample sequenced in a study of radiotherapy plus CTLA-4 blockade in lung cancer. The protocol was immunoSEQ multiplex PCR, while the TCRdb copy is restricted to in-frame clones and leaves out a portion. This table has 40,000 to 45,000 clones, more than 70% appearing once. The sample in question was peripheral blood, obtained from a patient treated with radiotherapy plus ipilimumab. The source is a human donor with non-small cell lung cancer whose response to radiotherapy plus ipilimumab could not be evaluated.

The rearrangement joins TRBV29-1 to TRBJ1-1; TRBD1 might be the D (5 bases). This CDR3 has 12 residues. Germline loops: CDR1 SQVTM, CDR2 ANQGSEA. Trimming cost V 6 bases and J 1 base, with 9 bases left between them. CDR3 residues: CSVGLGNTEAFF. The CDR3 DNA follows: TGCAGCGTGGGGCTTGGGAACACTGAAGCTTTCTTT. The whole variable domain, filled in from reference TRBV29-1 and TRBJ1-1, reads SAVISQKPSRDICQRGTSLTIQCQVDSQVTMMFWYRQQPGQSLTLIATANQGSEATYESGFVIDKFPISRPNLTFSTLTVSNMSPEDSSIYLCSVGLGNTEAFFGQGTRLTVV.

The V call is TRBV5-5, the J call TRBJ2-1, with 8 positions matching TRBD2. The CDR3 consists of 16 residues. Per germline, CDR1 SGHKS and CDR2 YYEKEE (reference sequence). The trim removed 5 bases at V and 4 bases at J, leaving 11 bases unmatched. The CDR3 loop reads CASSTTGTSLYNEQFF. In DNA, the CDR3 is TGTGCCAGCAGTACGACCGGGACTAGTCTTTACAATGAGCAGTTCTTC.

This chain joins TRBV19 and TRBJ2-2; TRBD1 might be the D (6 bases). Germline assignment: CDR1 LNHDA and CDR2 SQIVND (reference sequence). V lost 6 bases and J lost 3, with 14 bases in between. This CDR3 is built from 15 residues. For the CDR3, the DNA is TGTGCCAGTAGCCGACCCCGGACAGACACCGGGGAGCTGTTTTTT. It codes for CASSRPRTDTGELFF.

The CDR3 loop is CASSPPTGRTEAFF. DNA of the CDR3: TGTGCCAGCTCACCACCCACAGGGCGGACTGAAGCTTTCTTT. The gene calls are TRBV18 and TRBJ1-1; possibly TRBD1 for D (6 bases). There are 14 residues in the CDR3. CDR1 is KGHSH, CDR2 LQKENI, per germline. V was cut by 0 bases and J by 5 bases, with 10 bases left in between.

The chain couples TRBV28 to TRBJ2-7; 9 bases line up with TRBD1. The V segment lost 10 bases and the J segment 3 bases; nucleotides outside the gene matches: 7. CDR1 and CDR2 from the germline V gene are MDHEN and SYDVKM. CDR3 size: 13 residues. CDR3 sequence (DNA): TGTGCCACACTAGAGACAGGGGGCTACGAGCAGTACTTC. This codes for CATLETGGYEQYF.

The CDR3 DNA reads TGTGCCAGCAGCCCCCTTTCGGGACAGGGACTGAAAGGAAACACCATATATTTT. Translating it yields CASSPLSGQGLKGNTIYF. The chain carries TRBV7-2 and TRBJ1-3; 9 bases align to TRBD1. Losses at the gene ends were 5 bases for V and 4 bases for J; bases not matched to a gene: 15. The V gene's germline CDR1 is SGHTA and CDR2 FQGNSA. The CDR3 loop spans 18 amino acids.

V usage is TRBV5-6 and J usage is TRBJ2-7; 8 bases agree with TRBD2. Trimming cost V 2 bases and J 4 bases; bases outside gene matches: 11. The CDR3 loop spans 16 amino acids. From germline, CDR1 is SGHDT and CDR2 YYEEEE. The CDR3 spells CASSFVSGGPEYEQYF. The CDR3 bases are TGTGCCAGCAGCTTCGTGAGCGGGGGCCCAGAGTACGAGCAGTACTTC.

This clone ranks as medium-sized (0.01 to 0.1%). V usage is TRBV7-9 and J usage is TRBJ2-2; D perhaps matches TRBD1 (5 bases). This CDR3 region has 15 residues. V was trimmed by 1 base and J by 7 bases, leaving 13 bases between them. Germline loops: CDR1 SEHNR, CDR2 FQNEAQ (reference sequence). The CDR3 reads CASSLVGAVSGELFF. DNA for the CDR3: TGTGCCAGCAGCTTAGTTGGGGCTGTGAGCGGGGAGCTGTTTTTT. Looking up the rest from reference TRBV7-9 and TRBJ2-2 gives the full variable domain: DTGVSQNPRHKITKRGQNVTFRCDPISEHNRLYWYRQTLGQGPEFLTYFQNEAQLEKSRLLSDRFSAERPKGSFSTLEIQRTEQGDSAMYLCASSLVGAVSGELFFGEGSRLTVL.

The sample holds one count of this clone. The chain carries TRBV5-4 and TRBJ2-5; TRBD1 aligns across 7 bases. The CDR3 runs 13 residues. After removal of 4 bases from V and 4 bases from J, the junction contained 4 bases not matched to a gene. Germline-derived CDR1 and CDR2 are SGHNT and YYREEE (reference sequence). The CDR3 region is CASSRRDRETQYF. The CDR3 nucleotides read TGTGCCAGCAGCCGTCGGGACAGAGAGACCCAGTACTTC.

V and J are TRBV5-6 and TRBJ1-4; D gene uncertain. This CDR3 spans 15 amino acids. V was shortened by 0 bases and J by 2 bases, with 8 bases between the two germline ends. Germline V gene sequence: CDR1 SGHDT, CDR2 YYEEEE. CDR3 residues: CASSLAVETNEKLFF. CDR3 nucleotide sequence: TGTGCCAGCAGCTTGGCCGTAGAGACTAATGAAAAACTGTTTTTT.

This clone was recorded once. The chain is built from TRBV9 and TRBJ2-1; 7 bases are a match to TRBD1. Per germline, CDR1 SGDLS and CDR2 YYNGEE. CDR3 length equals 15 residues. V dropped 0 bases and J dropped 4; count of bases not matched to a gene: 4. The CDR3 protein is CASSVGQGVYNEQFF. DNA of the CDR3: TGTGCCAGCAGCGTAGGACAGGGAGTTTACAATGAGCAGTTCTTC.

The chain joins TRBV4-2 to TRBJ2-7, with 9 bases that match TRBD2. CDR3 length: 15 amino acids. Germline CDR1 is LGHNA and CDR2 is YNFKEQ. V was pared by 1 base and J by 6 bases, with 7 bases of the junction left unmatched. The DNA of the CDR3 is TGTGCCAGCAGCCAAGTGTTAGCGGGAGTAGCCGAGCAGTACTTC. It is translated as CASSQVLAGVAEQYF.

The CDR3 loop reads CAISKLAENTDTQYF. CDR3 nucleotide sequence: TGTGCCATCAGTAAACTAGCGGAGAACACAGATACGCAGTATTTT. The chain joins TRBV10-3 to TRBJ2-3; 8 nucleotides align to TRBD2. Germline CDR1 ENHRY, CDR2 SYGVKD. There are 15 residues in the CDR3. With 5 bases clipped from V and 2 bases from J, the junction kept 6 bases outside the gene matches.

Comment on this clone: Mismatch with germline at one junction end may stem from a read error. This chain uses TRBV4-1 with TRBJ2-6; D is unresolved. The CDR3 sequence is 15 residues long. Germline values: CDR1 MGHRA, CDR2 YSYEKL. CDR3 nucleotides: TGTGCCAGCAGCTTTAGTGGTGCTGGGGCCAACGTCCTGACTTTC. Encoded protein: CASSFSGAGANVLTF.

The gene calls are TRBV30 and TRBJ2-1; tentatively, D is TRBD1 (6 bases). Germline CDR1 reads GTSNPN; CDR2 reads SVGIG (reference sequence). The CDR3 sequence is 14 residues long. Trimming removed 3 bases at V and 3 bases at J, with 12 bases between. CDR3 residues: CAWREDRHYNEQFF. As DNA, the CDR3 is TGTGCCTGGAGAGAGGACAGACACTACAATGAGCAGTTCTTC.

The V gene is TRBV5-1, the J gene TRBJ2-7, with TRBD2 identical over 8 bases. Per germline, CDR1 SGHRS and CDR2 YFSETQ. The length of the CDR3 is 14 residues. V gave up 4 bases and J gave up 6 bases; unmatched junction bases: 9. In nucleotides, the CDR3 is TGCGCCAGCAGCCTCTCGACTAGCGAGGGCGAGCAGTACTTC. Its protein is CASSLSTSEGEQYF.

The genes are TRBV7-9 and TRBJ2-6; D possibly corresponds to TRBD2 (6 bases). The length of the CDR3 is 15 residues. With 6 bases removed from V and 1 base from J, the gap between germline ends came to 10 bases. Germline CDR1 is SEHNR and CDR2 is FQNEAQ (reference sequence). The DNA for the CDR3 is TGTGCCAGCAGTCACGCGGGATCTGGGGCCAACGTCCTGACTTTC. It translates to CASSHAGSGANVLTF.

The chain carries TRBV7-2 and TRBJ1-1; 9 bases fit TRBD1. The ends lost 5 bases at V and 5 bases at J; junction bases unmatched: 12. The CDR3 has 16 amino acids. Per the germline V gene, CDR1 is SGHTA and CDR2 is FQGNSA. The CDR3 nucleotides are TGTGCCAGCAGCCCCGGACAGGGGAGACCATGGACTGAAGCTTTCTTT. This codes for CASSPGQGRPWTEAFF. Combining the CDR3 with reference TRBV7-2 and TRBJ1-1 gives the whole variable domain GAGVSQSPSNKVTEKGKDVELRCDPISGHTALYWYRQSLGQGLEFLIYFQGNSAPDKSGLPSDRFSAERTGGSVSTLTIQRTQQEDSAVYLCASSPGQGRPWTEAFFGQGTRLTVV.

This chain joins TRBV7-2 and TRBJ2-5; 11 nucleotides align to TRBD2. The tail of the sequence fits TRBJ2-7 better, so the J call may be wrong. The V gene's germline CDR1 is SGHTA and CDR2 FQGNSA. The length of the CDR3 is 18 residues. The CDR3 loop is CASSLAGLAGLGTYEQYF. Here the CDR3 DNA reads TGTGCCAGCAGCCTCGCAGGACTAGCGGGCCTGGGAACCTACGAGCAGTACTTC.

The chain employs TRBV4-3 and TRBJ2-5; D not resolved. The CDR3 runs 14 residues. Germline V gives CDR1 LGHNA, CDR2 YSLEER. V lost 0 bases and J 4 bases, leaving 9 bases between the germline ends. CDR3 region: CASSQDPGRETQYF. The CDR3 region has the DNA TGCGCCAGCAGCCAAGACCCGGGTCGAGAGACCCAGTACTTC.

This sequence joins TRBV7-9 and TRBJ1-2; D gene unclear. V was clipped by 2 bases and J by 3 bases, with 10 bases between them. The length of the CDR3 is 14 residues. The V gene's germline CDR1 is SEHNR and CDR2 FQNEAQ (reference sequence). The DNA for the CDR3 is TGTGCCAGCAGCTTACCGGGTACGGACTATGGCTACACCTTC. It encodes CASSLPGTDYGYTF. The whole variable domain, remainder taken from reference TRBV7-9 and TRBJ1-2, is DTGVSQNPRHKITKRGQNVTFRCDPISEHNRLYWYRQTLGQGPEFLTYFQNEAQLEKSRLLSDRFSAERPKGSFSTLEIQRTEQGDSAMYLCASSLPGTDYGYTFGSGTRLTVV.